The sequence of this T cell receptor (beta chain) was determined in a study of OX40 agonist ivuxolimab in advanced cancers. Study overall: Patients were treated with intravenous ivuxolimab, dosed at 0.01 to 10 mg/kg and infused every 2 weeks. Dose-escalation subjects each had hepatocellular carcinoma, melanoma, renal cell or head and neck cancer. Study-wide findings and caveats: The mean number of expanded clones was higher in CD8+ T cells than in CD4+. The antigens recognized by the expanded peripheral T cells, that is their antigen specificity, were not determined.

TCRdb keeps only in-frame clones here, not all; method: immunoSEQ multiplex PCR. The table has roughly 63,000 clones, 70% to 90% seen once. V was clipped by 3 bases and J by 10 bases; unmatched bases: 10. The germline V gene encodes CDR1 SGHRS and CDR2 YFSETQ. This CDR3 contains 15 residues. About this clone: What it binds is unknown.

This specimen was CD4+ or CD8+ T cells sorted from blood, taken in a trial of the OX40 agonist ivuxolimab. This clonotype was obtained from an adult with an advanced solid tumor such as melanoma, head and neck, liver or kidney cancer. V gene TRBV5-1 combines with J gene TRBJ2-3; 11 nucleotides align to TRBD2. The CDR3 DNA sequence: TGCGCCAGCAGCTGGACGACTAGCGGGGCAGGTTCGCAGTATTTT. Amino acids: CASSWTTSGAGSQYF. The full variable domain, in which reference TRBV5-1 and TRBJ2-3 provide the parts outside the CDR3, is KAGVTQTPRYLIKTRGQQVTLSCSPISGHRSVSWYQQTPGQGLQFLFEYFSETQRNKGNFPGRFSGRQFSNSRSEMNVSTLELGDSALYLCASSWTTSGAGSQYFGPGTRLTVL.